These 32 T cell receptor beta chains originate from one sample sequenced in a study of CD8 T cells in ankylosing spondylitis. Findings and limits, study-wide: Seemingly characteristic of ankylosing spondylitis blood was a TCR beta motif consisting of about 8 highly homologous variants.

TCRdb redid the calling of the 5' RACE reads with MiXCR, one entry per CDR3 protein. This sample yields fewer than 500,000 distinct CDR3 sequences, of which roughly a quarter are seen a single time; 0.89% belongs to the top ten. These receptors have no identified antigens. The source material was blood, either unsorted or a sorted T cell fraction (not recorded which). The source of these receptors is a male donor with ankylosing spondylitis.

The chain couples TRBV12-3 or TRBV12-4 to TRBJ1-1; 7 positions match TRBD1. V gave up 6 bases and J gave up 4 bases; unmatched junction bases: 8. This CDR3 has 14 amino acids. The CDR3 here is CASRIGTAVTEAFF. The DNA of the CDR3 is TGTGCCAGCAGAATTGGGACAGCGGTCACTGAAGCTTTCTTT.

The V and J genes are TRBV24-1 and TRBJ1-2; D is ambiguous. The CDR3 is 13 residues long. The V end was cut by 4 bases, the J end by 4 bases, with 9 bases between. Germline V gives CDR1 KGHDR, CDR2 SFDVKD. The CDR3 nucleotides read TGTGCCACCAGTGACCCTGACACCTATGGCTACACCTTC. Translation gives CATSDPDTYGYTF.

There are a few counts of this clonotype. This chain links TRBV5-1 with TRBJ2-3, with D possibly being TRBD1 or TRBD2 (7 bases each). CDR3 length equals 15 residues. Looked up from germline, CDR1 is SGHRS and CDR2 is YFSETQ. Trimming pared 6 bases from V and 4 bases from J, leaving 18 bases between. The CDR3 DNA reads as TGCGCCAGCACCCTCCAGGGGGGGGGCCCAGATACGCAGTATTTT. Protein sequence: CASTLQGGGPDTQYF. The variable domain in full, completed from reference TRBV5-1 and TRBJ2-3, reads KAGVTQTPRYLIKTRGQQVTLSCSPISGHRSVSWYQQTPGQGLQFLFEYFSETQRNKGNFPGRFSGRQFSNSRSEMNVSTLELGDSALYLCASTLQGGGPDTQYFGPGTRLTVL.

This clonotype came up a few times. The V call is TRBV20-1, the J call TRBJ1-2, with D possibly TRBD1 on 6 matching bases. Germline lookup yields CDR1 DFQATT and CDR2 SNEGSKA (reference sequence). V was clipped by 3 bases and J by 6 bases, with 11 bases between them. The CDR3 has 12 residues. The CDR3 reads CSASLQGNGYTF. Written as DNA, the CDR3 is TGCAGTGCTAGCCTACAGGGAAATGGCTACACCTTC.

The chain couples TRBV7-2 to TRBJ2-2; 12 bases agree with TRBD2. Germline CDR1 SGHTA, CDR2 FQGNSA. The CDR3 is made up of 17 amino acids. J lost 5 bases, V lost 0 bases, and 4 bases had no gene match. The CDR3 protein is CASSLALAGGRTGELFF. The CDR3 DNA sequence: TGTGCCAGCAGCTTAGCACTAGCGGGAGGTCGAACCGGGGAGCTGTTTTTT. Filled out from reference TRBV7-2 and TRBJ2-2, the complete variable domain reads GAGVSQSPSNKVTEKGKDVELRCDPISGHTALYWYRQSLGQGLEFLIYFQGNSAPDKSGLPSDRFSAERTGGSVSTLTIQRTQQEDSAVYLCASSLALAGGRTGELFFGEGSRLTVL.

The chain combines TRBV18 with TRBJ2-7; D is uncertain. Germline values: CDR1 KGHSH, CDR2 LQKENI. V shed 3 bases and J shed 2 bases, with 8 bases lying between them. CDR3 size: 13 residues. CDR3 DNA sequence: TGTGCCAGCTCACCGACGGCACCCTACGAGCAGTACTTC. It is translated as CASSPTAPYEQYF.

This clonotype was counted between two and nine times. The V gene is TRBV20-1, the J gene TRBJ2-3; TRBD2 agrees at 8 bases. The CDR3 has 16 amino acids. V lost 1 base to trimming and J lost 5 bases; unmatched junction nucleotides: 11. Germline lookup yields CDR1 DFQATT and CDR2 SNEGSKA (reference sequence). The CDR3 protein is CSARGYSGDPGDTQYF. The CDR3 DNA is TGCAGTGCTAGAGGTTATAGCGGGGACCCGGGAGATACGCAGTATTTT.

This clonotype has only a few counts. The gene calls are TRBV12-3 or TRBV12-4 and TRBJ1-5; no clear D. The CDR3 is 13 residues long. V lost 5 bases to trimming and J lost 6 bases, with 11 bases between them. The CDR3 here is CASSTLSGQPQHF. The DNA for the CDR3 is TGTGCCAGCAGTACACTATCGGGTCAGCCCCAGCATTTT.

V gene TRBV5-1 combines with J gene TRBJ2-2; unclear D gene. Germline CDR1 SGHRS, CDR2 YFSETQ. Deletions cut 4 bases from V and 6 bases from J, with 10 bases between. CDR3 length equals 13 residues. This CDR3 reads CASSLEVSGELFF. CDR3 nucleotides: TGCGCCAGCAGCCTGGAAGTTTCCGGGGAGCTGTTTTTT. The full variable domain, rest sourced from reference TRBV5-1 and TRBJ2-2, is KAGVTQTPRYLIKTRGQQVTLSCSPISGHRSVSWYQQTPGQGLQFLFEYFSETQRNKGNFPGRFSGRQFSNSRSEMNVSTLELGDSALYLCASSLEVSGELFFGEGSRLTVL.

This clonotype occurred a few times. CDR3 amino acids: CASSWEGPGTGNGYTF. CDR3 coding DNA: TGTGCCAGCAGCTGGGAGGGTCCCGGGACAGGGAACGGCTACACCTTC. This chain uses TRBV7-9 with TRBJ1-2; 9 nucleotides align to TRBD1. The CDR3 sequence is 16 residues long. Trimming took 4 bases from V and 8 from J; bases not matched to a gene: 14. From germline, CDR1 is SEHNR and CDR2 FQNEAQ (reference sequence). Variable domain in full (rest from reference TRBV7-9 and TRBJ1-2): DTGVSQNPRHKITKRGQNVTFRCDPISEHNRLYWYRQTLGQGPEFLTYFQNEAQLEKSRLLSDRFSAERPKGSFSTLEIQRTEQGDSAMYLCASSWEGPGTGNGYTFGSGTRLTVV.

This clonotype was seen only a few times. This chain connects TRBV11-2 to TRBJ2-5, with D possibly being TRBD1 (5 bases). The CDR3 consists of 13 residues. V was clipped by 5 bases and J by 7 bases, with 14 bases between them. In germline, CDR1 is SGHAT, CDR2 FQNNGV. CDR3 amino acids: CASSEARTSTQYF. CDR3 bases: TGTGCCAGCAGCGAGGCGAGGACATCGACCCAGTACTTC.

The chain combines TRBV7-2 with TRBJ1-1; D is uncertain. Looked up from germline, CDR1 is SGHTA and CDR2 is FQGNSA. This CDR3 spans 13 amino acids. The V end lost 6 bases, the J end lost 2 bases, and 10 bases lay between the germline ends. The CDR3 reads CASRLQRNTEAFF. The CDR3 DNA reads as TGTGCCAGCAGATTACAGCGAAACACTGAAGCTTTCTTT.

This clonotype was seen a few times. The rearrangement joins TRBV7-9 to TRBJ1-3; D perhaps matches TRBD1 (6 bases). Germline CDR1 reads SEHNR; CDR2 reads FQNEAQ (reference sequence). The CDR3 extends over 15 amino acids. V was clipped by 6 bases and J by 3 bases, with 15 bases between them. In DNA, the CDR3 is TGTGCCAGCAGTCCAGGGGAATCACGTGGAAACACCATATATTTT. Its translation is CASSPGESRGNTIYF.

This clonotype occurred many times. The chain combines TRBV7-2 with TRBJ2-3, with D hard to call. The V and J ends lost 4 bases and 0 bases respectively, with 2 bases between them. Germline V gene sequence: CDR1 SGHTA, CDR2 FQGNSA. The CDR3 has 12 amino acids. CDR3 residues: CASSWSTDTQYF. CDR3 nucleotides: TGTGCCAGCAGCTGGAGCACAGATACGCAGTATTTT. The whole variable domain, filled in from reference TRBV7-2 and TRBJ2-3, reads GAGVSQSPSNKVTEKGKDVELRCDPISGHTALYWYRQSLGQGLEFLIYFQGNSAPDKSGLPSDRFSAERTGGSVSTLTIQRTQQEDSAVYLCASSWSTDTQYFGPGTRLTVL.

V and J are TRBV4-1 and TRBJ1-4; D gene unclear. V dropped 0 bases and J dropped 0 bases, with 5 bases sitting between them. This CDR3 has 15 residues. Germline V gene lookup returns CDR1 MGHRA and CDR2 YSYEKL. The CDR3 region is CASSQEWSTNEKLFF. The CDR3 coding sequence is TGCGCCAGCAGCCAAGAGTGGTCAACTAATGAAAAACTGTTTTTT.

This clonotype was observed a few times. The chain carries TRBV20-1 and TRBJ2-7; D unclear. The CDR3 has 12 amino acids. The germline V gene has CDR1 DFQATT and CDR2 SNEGSKA (reference sequence). Trimming shortened V by 4 bases and J by 5 bases, and 12 bases separated the two germline ends. The CDR3 coding sequence is TGCAGTGCTACAGACCGCGCGGACGAGCAGTACTTC. It yields the protein CSATDRADEQYF.

The J gene is TRBJ1-6, the V gene TRBV5-5; D gene ambiguous. V was shortened by 6 bases and J by 9 bases, with 19 bases between the two germline ends. The CDR3 runs to 15 residues. CDR1 SGHKS and CDR2 YYEKEE come from the germline V gene (reference sequence). CDR3 DNA sequence: TGTGCCAGCACCATCGCGCAGGCGGTTAGTTCACCCCTCCACTTT. Translation gives CASTIAQAVSSPLHF.

This clonotype was seen a few times. The rearrangement uses TRBV6-1 and TRBJ2-1, with a weak D call TRBD2 (6 bases). V shed 4 bases and J shed 13 bases, with 20 bases lying between them. The CDR3 loop spans 14 amino acids. In germline, CDR1 is MNHNS, CDR2 SASEGT. CDR3 coding DNA: TGTGCCAGCAGTGGGGAGGCTTTTACAATGAGTCAGTTCTTC. This translates into CASSGEAFTMSQFF.

This clonotype has just a few counts. This rearrangement joins TRBV29-1 to TRBJ1-3; tentatively, D is TRBD1 (5 bases). This CDR3 region has 15 residues. Trimming stripped 4 bases from V and 0 bases from J, with 13 bases between. Germline V gene data show CDR1 as SQVTM and CDR2 as ANQGSEA. The CDR3 sequence: CSVAPTASSGNTIYF. DNA of the CDR3: TGCAGCGTTGCCCCGACAGCTAGCTCTGGAAACACCATATATTTT.

This chain links TRBV5-1 with TRBJ2-2, with D possibly called TRBD1 or TRBD2 (6 bases each). The germline gives CDR1 SGHRS, CDR2 YFSETQ. The CDR3 runs to 16 residues. V gave up 4 bases and J gave up 2 bases, with 15 bases separating them. Written as DNA, the CDR3 is TGCGCCAGCAGCCCGGGGGCAGGGACTAACACCGGGGAGCTGTTTTTT. Translated: CASSPGAGTNTGELFF.

This clonotype has just one count. The genes are TRBV5-1 and TRBJ2-1, with 10 bases that match TRBD2. CDR3 length equals 15 residues. The V and J ends lost 2 bases and 6 bases, in that order; junction bases with no gene match: 5. CDR1 SGHRS and CDR2 YFSETQ come from the germline V gene. The chain's CDR3 is CASSLLAGSPNEQFF. The CDR3 coding sequence is TGCGCCAGCAGCTTACTAGCGGGATCCCCCAATGAGCAGTTCTTC.

There are many counts of this clonotype. The CDR3, as DNA: TGTGCCATCAGTGTTGACGCCGCTAAGGGTTCAGAGCCTAACTATGGCTACACCTTC. It codes for CAISVDAAKGSEPNYGYTF. The chain links TRBV10-3 to TRBJ1-2; the D is unclear. Germline-derived CDR1 and CDR2 are ENHRY and SYGVKD. CDR3 length: 19 amino acids. V lost 4 bases, J lost 0 bases, and 24 bases lay in between.

J is TRBJ2-2 and V is TRBV9; 12 bases line up with TRBD2. Germline CDR1 and CDR2: SGDLS and YYNGEE. This CDR3 region has 16 residues. V trimming: 2 bases; J trimming: 3 bases; junction bases outside the gene matches: 2. CDR3 DNA sequence: TGTGCCAGCAGCGTCCGACTAGCGGGAGACACCGGGGAGCTGTTTTTT. This sequence encodes CASSVRLAGDTGELFF.

The chain joins TRBV29-1 to TRBJ2-5; TRBD1 matches at 8 bases. CDR1 SQVTM and CDR2 ANQGSEA come from the germline V gene. CDR3 length: 15 amino acids. Trimming at V came to 2 bases and at J to 4 bases, leaving 9 bases not matched to a gene. The CDR3 DNA reads TGCAGCGTTGAATGGGGACAGGTCGGTCCAGAGACCCAGTACTTC. Protein: CSVEWGQVGPETQYF.

This chain joins TRBV7-9 and TRBJ2-7; D possibly corresponds to TRBD2 (5 bases). V was shortened by 6 bases and J by 7 bases, with 16 bases between the two germline ends. In germline, CDR1 is SEHNR, CDR2 FQNEAQ (reference sequence). CDR3 length: 13 amino acids. CDR3: CASSLPPGSEQYV. For the CDR3, the DNA is TGTGCCAGCAGTCTTCCTCCGGGGAGTGAGCAGTACGTC.

This clonotype appeared a few times. The V and J genes are TRBV7-2 and TRBJ1-2; 7 bases align to TRBD1. CDR1 and CDR2 (germline): SGHTA, FQGNSA. Trimming removed 6 bases from V and 5 bases from J; junction bases left unmatched: 12. This CDR3 is 15 amino acids long. The CDR3 reads CASSQTGTDLYGYTF. CDR3 DNA sequence: TGTGCCAGCAGTCAGACCGGGACAGATCTTTATGGCTACACCTTC.

The chain joins TRBV7-9 to TRBJ2-2; possibly TRBD2 for D (6 bases). CDR3 length: 15 amino acids. Germline CDR1 SEHNR, CDR2 FQNEAQ (reference sequence). Deletions cut 2 bases from V and 0 bases from J, with 7 bases between. The CDR3 loop reads CASSLLATNTGELFF. CDR3 DNA sequence: TGTGCCAGCAGCTTACTAGCGACGAACACCGGGGAGCTGTTTTTT.

This clonotype came up a few times. This chain uses TRBV12-3 or TRBV12-4 with TRBJ2-3; 7 positions agree with TRBD2. Unmatched junction bases numbered 10, after V lost 5 bases and J lost 2 bases. The CDR3 spans 16 residues. CDR3 coding DNA: TGTGCCAGCAGTCAGACTCTAGCGGATAACACAGATACGCAGTATTTT. It is translated as CASSQTLADNTDTQYF.

This clonotype occurred many times. The chain uses TRBV7-2 and TRBJ1-1, with D unresolved. This CDR3 region has 14 residues. Germline values: CDR1 SGHTA, CDR2 FQGNSA. With 3 bases removed from V and 5 bases from J, the gap between germline ends came to 13 bases. DNA of the CDR3: TGTGCCAGCAGCTTCTCGACGGGTGTAACTGAAGCTTTCTTT. It yields the protein CASSFSTGVTEAFF.

The chain links TRBV7-8 to TRBJ1-3; D ambiguous. The CDR3 totals 15 residues. CDR1 is SGHVS, CDR2 FQNEAQ, per germline. The V end was cut by 1 base, the J end by 0 bases, with 7 bases between. The CDR3 loop is CASSLDGFSGNTIYF. The CDR3 coding sequence is TGTGCCAGCAGCTTAGATGGTTTCTCTGGAAACACCATATATTTT.

This clonotype was seen more than once but under ten times. CDR3 coding DNA: TGTGCCACCAGCAGAGATGTAGGTCGGCCGACCGCAACCGTC. Residues: CATSRDVGRPTATV. The chain couples TRBV15 to TRBJ2-7; the D is unclear. The CDR3 length is 14 residues. Germline V lookup: CDR1 LNHNV, CDR2 YYDKDF (reference sequence).

This chain connects TRBV3-1 to TRBJ1-3; 11 bases line up with TRBD1. This CDR3 is built from 13 residues. Trimming at V came to 6 bases and at J to 7 bases, leaving 2 bases not matched to a gene. Looked up from germline, CDR1 is LGHDT and CDR2 is YNNKEL (reference sequence). CDR3 DNA: TGTGCCAGCAGGGGACAGGGGGTGAACACCATATATTTT. Protein: CASRGQGVNTIYF.